One sample yielded the 5 T cell receptor beta chains listed below, sequenced in a study. TCRdb re-called the 5' RACE reads through MiXCR, storing one row per CDR3 protein. The sample records approximately 10,000 distinct CDR3 sequences, about 25% being singletons. Treg sorting used a CD4+CD25+CD127-/low gate. The sequenced material came from Tregs sorted from blood. These TCRs come from a female donor with breast cancer.

Within the sample, this clonotype is medium-sized. The chain links TRBV29-1 to TRBJ2-1; 7 nucleotides match TRBD2. The CDR3 is 14 amino acids. The V gene's germline CDR1 is SQVTM and CDR2 ANQGSEA. Unmatched junction bases numbered 7, after V lost 3 bases and J lost 5 bases. CDR3: CSVDRLAEHNEQFF. DNA for the CDR3: TGCAGCGTTGATAGGCTAGCGGAGCACAATGAGCAGTTCTTC.

This clonotype was counted ten times or more. The CDR3 DNA reads TGTGCCAGCAGCTCCAGCGGGAGCTTATACAATGAGCAGTTCTTC. This sequence encodes CASSSSGSLYNEQFF. The chain joins TRBV9 to TRBJ2-1; 8 bases are a match to TRBD2. This CDR3 is built from 15 residues. CDR1 is SGDLS, CDR2 YYNGEE, per germline. V shed 4 bases, J shed 4 bases, and the junction held 7 bases outside the gene matches. The entire variable domain, with the rest obtained from reference TRBV9 and TRBJ2-1, is as follows: DSGVTQTPKHLITATGQRVTLRCSPRSGDLSVYWYQQSLDQGLQFLIQYYNGEERAKGNILERFSAQQFPDLHSELNLSSLELGDSALYFCASSSSGSLYNEQFFGPGTRLTVL.

This clonotype ranks as medium-sized. This rearrangement joins TRBV6-6 to TRBJ1-1; D is unclear. The ends were cut back, 2 bases at V and 11 bases at J, with 21 bases in the middle. The CDR3 contains 15 residues. Per the germline V gene, CDR1 is MNHNY and CDR2 is SVGAGI (reference sequence). CDR3 DNA: TGTGCCAGCAGTTACGAGGCGGTGGACCCCTTTGGTGCTTTCTTT. This encodes CASSYEAVDPFGAFF.

This clonotype was detected many times. This chain connects TRBV29-1 to TRBJ2-7; D uncertain. Germline V gene lookup returns CDR1 SQVTM and CDR2 ANQGSEA. CDR3 length: 13 amino acids. With 5 bases removed from V and 2 bases from J, the gap between germline ends came to 13 bases. This chain's CDR3 is CSVRAELTYEQYF. The CDR3 DNA reads TGCAGCGTTCGGGCGGAGCTTACCTACGAGCAGTACTTC.

In its sample, this clonotype is medium-sized. This chain links TRBV7-9 with TRBJ1-2, with D possibly TRBD1 on 5 matching bases. V was trimmed by 5 bases and J by 9 bases, leaving 22 bases between them. The V gene's germline CDR1 is SEHNR and CDR2 FQNEAQ (reference sequence). This CDR3 contains 15 residues. The CDR3, as DNA: TGTGCCAGCAGCGCACGGGGGGAGAGGGAGTATCGCTACACCTTC. Protein product: CASSARGEREYRYTF.